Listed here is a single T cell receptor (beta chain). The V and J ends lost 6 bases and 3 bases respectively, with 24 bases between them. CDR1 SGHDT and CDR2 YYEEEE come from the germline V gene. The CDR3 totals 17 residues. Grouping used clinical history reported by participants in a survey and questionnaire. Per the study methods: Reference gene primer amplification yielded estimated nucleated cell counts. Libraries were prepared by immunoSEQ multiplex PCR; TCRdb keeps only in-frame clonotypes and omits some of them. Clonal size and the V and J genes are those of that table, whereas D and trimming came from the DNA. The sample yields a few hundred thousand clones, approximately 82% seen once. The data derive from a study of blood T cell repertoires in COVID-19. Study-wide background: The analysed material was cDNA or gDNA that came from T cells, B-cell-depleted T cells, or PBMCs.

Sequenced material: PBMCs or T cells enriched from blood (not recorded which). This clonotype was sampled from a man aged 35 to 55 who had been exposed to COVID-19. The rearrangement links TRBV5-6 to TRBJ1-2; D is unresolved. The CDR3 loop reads CASIDRVVRGKYYGYTF. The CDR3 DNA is TGTGCCAGCATCGATCGCGTCGTCAGAGGGAAATACTATGGCTACACCTTC.